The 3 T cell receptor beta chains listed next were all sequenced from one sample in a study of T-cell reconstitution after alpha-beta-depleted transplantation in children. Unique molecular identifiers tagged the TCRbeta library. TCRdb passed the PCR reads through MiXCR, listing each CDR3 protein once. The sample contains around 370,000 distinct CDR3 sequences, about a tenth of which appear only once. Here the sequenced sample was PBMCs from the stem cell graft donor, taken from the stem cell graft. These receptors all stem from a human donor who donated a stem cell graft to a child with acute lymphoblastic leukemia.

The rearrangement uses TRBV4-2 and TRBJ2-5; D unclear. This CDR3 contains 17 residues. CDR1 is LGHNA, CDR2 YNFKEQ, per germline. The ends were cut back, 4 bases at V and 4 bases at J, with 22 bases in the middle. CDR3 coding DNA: TGTGCCAGCAGCCCTCTCCCCCTAAAGAGAGCGCGAGAGACCCAGTACTTC. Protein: CASSPLPLKRARETQYF.

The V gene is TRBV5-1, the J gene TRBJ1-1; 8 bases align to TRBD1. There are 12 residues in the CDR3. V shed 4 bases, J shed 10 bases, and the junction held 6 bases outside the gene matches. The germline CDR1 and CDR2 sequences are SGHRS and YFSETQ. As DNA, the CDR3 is TGCGCCAGCAGCGCTCAGGGGGCGGGAGCTTTCTTT. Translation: CASSAQGAGAFF.

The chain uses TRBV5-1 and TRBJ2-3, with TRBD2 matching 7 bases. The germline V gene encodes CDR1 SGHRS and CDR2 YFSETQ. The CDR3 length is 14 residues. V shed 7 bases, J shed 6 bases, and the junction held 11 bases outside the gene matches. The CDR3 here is CASSTLAARDTQYF. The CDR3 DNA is TGCGCCAGCTCAACTCTAGCGGCACGGGATACGCAGTATTTT.